The rows below give T cell receptor beta chains drawn from one sample of a study of T cell responses to AZD1222 COVID-19 vaccine. Generated by immunoSEQ multiplex PCR, the TCRdb table keeps only in-frame clones and is missing some. The sample has over 110,000 clones; 92% are singletons. This specimen was peripheral blood, taken 28 days after the second AZD1222 dose. The receptors come from an adult who received the AZD1222 COVID-19 vaccine. The CDR3 runs from the conserved cysteine through the conserved F or W. The D gene is left open where the match is weak. Size values are once, few and many counts, or a class for expanded clones, and some rows have none.

CDR3aa: CASSPRAGSLNTEAFF
CDR3nt: TGTGCCAGCAGTCCCCGAGCGGGGTCCTTGAACACTGAAGCTTTCTTT
abundance: .
d_gene: .
v_gene: TRBV27
j_gene: TRBJ1-1

CDR3aa: CASRPGTGNEQFF
CDR3nt: TGTGCCAGTCGTCCCGGGACAGGGAACGAGCAGTTCTTC
abundance: .
d_gene: TRBD1
v_gene: TRBV19
j_gene: TRBJ2-1

CDR3aa: CASSPQGVAITGELFF
CDR3nt: TGTGCCAGTAGCCCACAGGGGGTGGCCATCACCGGGGAGCTGTTTTTT
abundance: .
d_gene: TRBD1
v_gene: TRBV19
j_gene: TRBJ2-2

CDR3aa: CASSLGQGDIQYF
CDR3nt: TGCGCCAGCAGCCTAGGACAGGGCGACATTCAGTACTTC
abundance: .
d_gene: TRBD1
v_gene: TRBV5-1
j_gene: TRBJ2-4

CDR3aa: CASGRLDRSGGGYTF
CDR3nt: TGTGCCAGCGGACGATTAGACAGGTCCGGCGGTGGCTACACCTTC
abundance: .
d_gene: .
v_gene: TRBV25-1
j_gene: TRBJ1-2

CDR3aa: CASSLEWRDSNYNEQFF
CDR3nt: TGCGCCAGCAGCTTGGAATGGAGGGACAGTAACTACAATGAGCAGTTCTTC
abundance: .
d_gene: .
v_gene: TRBV5-1
j_gene: TRBJ2-1

CDR3aa: CATSDLRRGAYNEQFF
CDR3nt: TGTGCCACCAGTGATTTGCGGCGGGGTGCCTACAATGAGCAGTTCTTC
abundance: .
d_gene: .
v_gene: TRBV24-1
j_gene: TRBJ2-1

CDR3aa: CATSGWGLNTGELFF
CDR3nt: TGTGCCACCAGTGGGTGGGGTTTGAACACCGGGGAGCTGTTTTTT
abundance: .
d_gene: .
v_gene: TRBV24-1
j_gene: TRBJ2-2

CDR3aa: CASSTGLYGYTF
CDR3nt: TGTGCCAGTTCGACAGGGCTATATGGCTACACCTTC
abundance: .
d_gene: TRBD1
v_gene: TRBV2
j_gene: TRBJ1-2

CDR3aa: CASSAGRAQPQHF
CDR3nt: TGTGCCAGCAGTGCCGGACGGGCTCAGCCCCAGCATTTT
abundance: .
d_gene: .
v_gene: TRBV5-6
j_gene: TRBJ1-5

CDR3aa: CASSLQGNVSYGYTF
CDR3nt: TGTGCCAGCAGCTTACAGGGGAACGTTAGCTATGGCTACACCTTC
abundance: .
d_gene: TRBD1
v_gene: TRBV5-6
j_gene: TRBJ1-2

CDR3aa: CASGTLTGYTF
CDR3nt: TGTGCCAGCGGGACACTGACTGGCTACACCTTC
abundance: .
d_gene: .
v_gene: TRBV2
j_gene: TRBJ1-2

CDR3aa: CASSWTVNTGELFF
CDR3nt: TGTGCCAGCAGCTGGACTGTGAACACCGGGGAGCTGTTTTTT
abundance: .
d_gene: .
v_gene: TRBV7-2
j_gene: TRBJ2-2

CDR3aa: CASSPGQGSSPLHF
CDR3nt: TGTGCCAGCAGCCCTGGACAGGGCAGTTCACCCCTCCACTTT
abundance: .
d_gene: TRBD1
v_gene: TRBV7-9
j_gene: TRBJ1-6

CDR3aa: CASSVEGGYNEQFF
CDR3nt: TGTGCCAGCAGCGTAGAGGGCGGATACAATGAGCAGTTCTTC
abundance: once
d_gene: .
v_gene: TRBV9
j_gene: TRBJ2-1

CDR3aa: CASSPGTGIGYTF
CDR3nt: TGTGCCAGTAGCCCCGGGACAGGGATCGGCTACACCTTC
abundance: .
d_gene: TRBD1
v_gene: TRBV19
j_gene: TRBJ1-2

CDR3aa: CASSAGSGTQETQYF
CDR3nt: TGCGCCAGCAGTGCCGGTAGCGGAACCCAAGAGACCCAGTACTTC
abundance: few
d_gene: .
v_gene: TRBV10-1
j_gene: TRBJ2-5

CDR3aa: CASSEARTWDRDTEAFF
CDR3nt: TGTGCCAGCAGTGAAGCGAGGACGTGGGATAGGGACACTGAAGCTTTCTTT
abundance: once
d_gene: .
v_gene: TRBV2
j_gene: TRBJ1-1

CDR3aa: CASSQGGTGGTMPQHF
CDR3nt: TGCGCCAGCAGCCAAGGCGGGACAGGGGGTACGATGCCCCAGCATTTT
abundance: .
d_gene: TRBD1
v_gene: TRBV4-1
j_gene: TRBJ1-5

CDR3aa: CASSLSGPNSPLHF
CDR3nt: TGTGCCAGCAGCTTGAGCGGACCAAATTCACCCCTCCACTTT
abundance: .
d_gene: .
v_gene: TRBV7-2
j_gene: TRBJ1-6

CDR3aa: CASSQERGPPETQYF
CDR3nt: TGCGCCAGCAGCCAAGAAAGGGGGCCCCCAGAGACCCAGTACTTC
abundance: .
d_gene: TRBD1
v_gene: TRBV4-1
j_gene: TRBJ2-5